The entry below describes one T cell receptor (beta chain). Its antigen remains unknown. Sequencing was performed with immunoSEQ multiplex PCR; in TCRdb, only in-frame clones are kept and a portion is missing. The sample has roughly 30,000 clones; approximately 90% are singletons. This specimen belongs to a study of a mutant IDH1 vaccine in newly diagnosed glioma. Across the whole study: Patients arrived already treated with radiotherapy, temozolomide, or both, most having had both.

Trimming took off 4 bases at V and 1 base at J, with 7 bases between the two ends. The length of the CDR3 is 14 residues. Per germline, CDR1 SEHNR and CDR2 FQNEAQ (reference sequence). Time point indicated: week 5, during vaccination. It was 300 ug of mutant IDH1 20-mer peptide that made up each vaccine dose, given with topical imiquimod. The sequences come from peripheral blood mononuclear cells (PBMCs), collected from a glioma patient whose treatment included an IDH1 peptide vaccine. The source of this sequence is a woman between 40 and 55 years old with glioma. Some clones in this sample may be carry-over from other donors' samples. The V gene is TRBV7-9, the J gene TRBJ2-2, with D hard to call. CDR3 in DNA: TGTGCCAGCAGCTCTCCATTGAACACCGGGGAGCTGTTTTTT. Translation gives CASSSPLNTGELFF.